This T cell receptor beta chain is drawn from a study of T-cell memory formation after mild COVID-19. TCRdb re-called the 5' RACE reads through MiXCR, storing one row per CDR3 protein. The repertoire holds roughly 110,000 distinct CDR3 sequences, with 20% to 25% as singletons. Note on this clonotype: Its matching antigen is unknown.

General study findings and limits: Chiefly within CM and EM were the contracting CD4+ clones; CD8+ ones were within EMRA.

Per germline, CDR1 SGHTA and CDR2 FQGNSA. The CDR3 has 19 residues. J lost 2 bases, V lost 2 bases, and 12 bases had no gene match. The chain is built from TRBV7-2 and TRBJ2-3, with 11 bases aligning to TRBD2. Input material: PBMCs or a T cell subset sorted from them (not recorded which). The source is a man younger than 30 who had mild COVID-19 (a few samples of this study predate the infection). Cell type and time point are not known. Here the CDR3 reads CASSLLAGASGGYTDTQYF. CDR3 coding DNA: TGTGCCAGCAGCTTATTAGCTGGGGCTAGCGGGGGGTACACAGATACGCAGTATTTT.